The entry that follows covers one TCR beta chain sequence. Its specificity is unknown. This entry belongs to a study of blood T cells in healthy people across ages. Study conclusions and caveats: Greater diversity and more naive CD4+ cells were seen in long-lived donors than in aged donors. Shifts in expanded clonotypes may have been confounded by donor CMV status, which was unknown.

V was shortened by 3 bases and J by 7 bases, with 19 bases between the two germline ends. CDR1 and CDR2 from the germline V gene are SGHTA and FQGTGA. The length of the CDR3 is 15 residues. A second PCR, run for about 6 to 12 cycles, used a sample-barcoded 5' primer plus a J-beta primer mix. There were at least 2.5 million CDR3-containing paired-end reads obtained from each sample. TCRdb re-derived calls from the 5' RACE reads in MiXCR, one entry per CDR3 protein. Here the sample spans around 870,000 distinct CDR3 sequences, about 28% being singletons. Sequencing was carried out using blood. The chain combines TRBV7-3 with TRBJ2-7; D perhaps matches TRBD1 (6 bases). The receptor was derived from a woman of 80 years or more in good health. CDR3 DNA: TGTGCCAGCAGCTTGACAGGAGGTTCACGCTATGAGCAGTACTTC. It translates to CASSLTGGSRYEQYF.